This T cell receptor beta chain was sequenced in a study of cytomegalovirus exposure and HLA in healthy donors. Vbeta (60) and Jbeta (13) primers were used in the PCR. Some clones are missing from TCRdb's copy, which holds only in-frame ones; the method was immunoSEQ multiplex PCR. The sample holds under 75,000 clones, 74% seen once. The CDR3 spans 15 residues. The V and J ends lost 2 bases and 5 bases respectively, with 16 bases between them. CDR1 and CDR2 (germline): SGHVS, FNYEAQ. The clonotype was recovered from a human donor in good health. The rearrangement links TRBV7-6 to TRBJ2-7, with D maybe TRBD2 (6 bases). Input material: PBMCs. CDR3 loop: CASSLRVTRDHEQYF. CDR3 DNA: TGTGCCAGCAGCTTAAGAGTTACGCGGGACCACGAGCAGTACTTC.